This T cell receptor (beta chain) was documented in a study of blood T cell repertoires in COVID-19. Overall study context: Samples representing acute and convalescent COVID-19 were sourced from the United States, Italy and Spain. PBMCs, B-cell-depleted T cells, or T cells provided the cDNA or gDNA that made up the material.

The authors' processing: Reference gene primer amplification yielded estimated nucleated cell counts. Produced via immunoSEQ multiplex PCR; TCRdb's table is partial and in-frame only. That table is the source of V, J and clone size, and D and trimming were worked out from the DNA. The table records over 14,000 clones, 80% to 90% of them present only once. Trimming at V came to 3 bases and at J to 0 bases, leaving 2 bases not matched to a gene. The CDR3 contains 14 residues. Germline V gene lookup returns CDR1 SGDLS and CDR2 YYNGEE. The chain employs TRBV9 and TRBJ1-1; the match to TRBD1 covers 7 bases. The clonotype originates from a human donor in a cohort sampled during active COVID-19. The source material was peripheral blood. The CDR3 nucleotides are TGTGCCAGCAGCGGGGGACAGTTGAACACTGAAGCTTTCTTT. This sequence encodes CASSGGQLNTEAFF. Combining the CDR3 with reference TRBV9 and TRBJ1-1 gives the whole variable domain DSGVTQTPKHLITATGQRVTLRCSPRSGDLSVYWYQQSLDQGLQFLIQYYNGEERAKGNILERFSAQQFPDLHSELNLSSLELGDSALYFCASSGGQLNTEAFFGQGTRLTVV.